Below, 29 T cell receptor beta chains from the same sample are listed, as sequenced in a study of blood T cell repertoires in COVID-19 (dated by TCRdb to the early 2020s). The library was produced with the immunoSEQ multiplex PCR assay. The clones in this table, taken by TCRdb from immuneACCESS, are in-frame only. Not every clone is retained; where verified, under half of the shortfall comes from an unresolved V gene, and the cause of the rest is unknown. In all, the sample holds around 170,000 clones, and 75% to 90% of those were seen once. Under 10% of the sample rests with the top ten. Sequenced material: peripheral blood. The receptor set was obtained from a woman in her 70s with COVID-19, enrolled during active disease.

The rearrangement joins TRBV2 to TRBJ2-2; tentatively, D is TRBD1 (6 bases). The CDR3 loop spans 14 amino acids. Trimming stripped 6 bases from V and 1 base from J, with 9 bases between. Germline V gene lookup returns CDR1 SNHLY and CDR2 FYNNEI. CDR3 sequence: CASSYRENTGELFF. DNA of the CDR3: TGTGCCAGCAGCTACAGGGAGAACACCGGGGAGCTGTTTTTT.

The rearrangement joins TRBV5-1 to TRBJ1-1; possible D gene TRBD1, 5 bases. CDR1 and CDR2 (germline): SGHRS, YFSETQ. The CDR3 spans 15 residues. Trimming left V 3 bases short and J 2 bases short, with 14 bases between. CDR3 amino acids: CASSSQGSDNTEAFF. CDR3 DNA: TGCGCCAGCAGCTCCCAGGGAAGTGATAACACTGAAGCTTTCTTT.

The chain uses TRBV18 and TRBJ2-7; D unresolved. CDR1 and CDR2 (germline): KGHSH, LQKENI. The CDR3 loop spans 12 amino acids. Trimming cost V 3 bases and J 5 bases, with 8 bases left between them. The CDR3 nucleotides read TGTGCCAGCTCACCGGTGAGCGACGAGCAGTACTTC. Encoded protein: CASSPVSDEQYF.

The rearrangement uses TRBV29-1 and TRBJ2-1; 11 nucleotides match TRBD2. The CDR3 is made up of 16 amino acids. Germline V gene data show CDR1 as SQVTM and CDR2 as ANQGSEA. V lost 4 bases and J lost 9; bases outside the gene matches: 14. The CDR3 coding sequence is TGCAGCGTTGGGGTGACTAGCGGGAAAGTTTGGGGTGAGCAGTTCTTC. Encoded protein: CSVGVTSGKVWGEQFF.

The chain couples TRBV28 to TRBJ1-2; 7 bases line up with TRBD1. In germline, CDR1 is MDHEN, CDR2 SYDVKM. The trim removed 2 bases at V and 8 bases at J, leaving 2 bases unmatched. The CDR3 runs 12 residues. The CDR3 region has the DNA TGTGCCAGCAGTTTAGACAGGGAAGGCTACACCTTC. Encoded protein: CASSLDREGYTF.

This rearrangement joins TRBV28 to TRBJ1-1; D ambiguous. Germline V gene data show CDR1 as MDHEN and CDR2 as SYDVKM. CDR3 length equals 16 residues. The V gene lost 1 base and the J gene lost 1 base, with 13 bases spanning the gap. The CDR3: CASSLSAGSPNTEAFF. As DNA, the CDR3 is TGTGCCAGCAGTTTATCGGCTGGGAGTCCGAACACTGAAGCTTTCTTT.

The V call is TRBV7-3, the J call TRBJ1-1; D unresolved. Between the trimmed V and J ends, which lost 2 bases and 4 bases, there was a span of 8 bases. This CDR3 contains 13 residues. Germline-derived CDR1 and CDR2 are SGHTA and FQGTGA. In DNA form, the CDR3 reads TGTGCCAGCAGCTTACGCCGGGGCACTGAAGCTTTCTTT. Translation: CASSLRRGTEAFF.

This clone was counted only a few times. The gene calls are TRBV5-1 and TRBJ2-2, with D possibly matching TRBD2 (5 bases). The germline V gene has CDR1 SGHRS and CDR2 YFSETQ. This CDR3 comprises 15 residues. Trimming took off 3 bases at V and 2 bases at J, with 11 bases between the two ends. The DNA of the CDR3 is TGCGCCAGCAGCTACGGACTCCTAAACACCGGGGAGCTGTTTTTT. It codes for CASSYGLLNTGELFF.

The rearrangement uses TRBV3-1 (or the pseudogene TRBV3-2) and TRBJ2-6; 9 nucleotides match TRBD2. The CDR3 loop spans 16 amino acids. The J segment lost 3 bases and the V segment lost 6 bases, leaving 6 bases of the junction unmatched. Germline values: CDR1 LGHDT, CDR2 YNNKEL (reference sequence). The CDR3: CASRESGGSGANVLTF. CDR3 nucleotides: TGTGCCAGCAGAGAGAGCGGGGGGAGTGGGGCCAACGTCCTGACTTTC.

The rearrangement links TRBV28 to TRBJ2-7, with 8 bases identical to TRBD2. Trimming cost V 2 bases and J 7 bases; bases outside gene matches: 19. Per germline, CDR1 MDHEN and CDR2 SYDVKM. The CDR3 contains 18 residues. DNA of the CDR3: TGTGCCAGCAGTTTAAGCGGGAGTAGGTGGAGGGGGGCTAGGGAGCAGTACTTC. Translation: CASSLSGSRWRGAREQYF.

The rearrangement uses TRBV11-2 and TRBJ1-5, with a weak D call TRBD1 (6 bases). The CDR3 runs to 15 residues. The V end was cut by 0 bases, the J end by 5 bases, with 11 bases between. CDR1 and CDR2 from the germline V gene are SGHAT and FQNNGV. DNA of the CDR3: TGTGCCAGCAGCTTAGACGGGGGGCGCGATCAGCCCCAGCATTTT. This translates into CASSLDGGRDQPQHF.

The rearrangement links TRBV11-2 to TRBJ2-7; 10 positions match TRBD2. After removal of 3 bases from V and 4 bases from J, the junction contained 9 bases not matched to a gene. The length of the CDR3 is 16 residues. Germline CDR1 and CDR2: SGHAT and FQNNGV. DNA for the CDR3: TGTGCCAGCAGCTTCCAGCAGGGTAGCGGGAGGTACGAGCAGTACTTC. This sequence encodes CASSFQQGSGRYEQYF. Combining the CDR3 with reference TRBV11-2 and TRBJ2-7 gives the whole variable domain EAGVAQSPRYKIIEKRQSVAFWCNPISGHATLYWYQQILGQGPKLLIQFQNNGVVDDSQLPKDRFSAERLKGVDSTLKIQPAKLEDSAVYLCASSFQQGSGRYEQYFGPGTRLTVT.

The count of this clone is one. The chain links TRBV6-6 to TRBJ1-5, with 11 bases that match TRBD1. Germline lookup yields CDR1 MNHNY and CDR2 SVGAGI (reference sequence). The CDR3 has 14 residues. The J segment lost 4 bases and the V segment lost 10 bases, leaving 6 bases of the junction unmatched. The CDR3 coding sequence is TGTGCCATCGCCGGACAGGGGGCAAATCAGCCCCAGCATTTT. Translated, it gives CAIAGQGANQPQHF.

The chain links TRBV5-1 to TRBJ2-5; 13 bases are a match to TRBD2. This CDR3 has 14 amino acids. The trim removed 0 bases at V and 8 bases at J, leaving 1 base unmatched. Germline assignment: CDR1 SGHRS and CDR2 YFSETQ. CDR3 in DNA: TGCGCCAGCAGCTTGGGGACTAGCGGGGGCACCCAGTACTTC. Protein: CASSLGTSGGTQYF.

The chain joins TRBV4-1 to TRBJ1-2; TRBD1 agrees at 7 bases. This CDR3 has 14 amino acids. CDR1 and CDR2 from the germline V gene are MGHRA and YSYEKL. The V segment lost 3 bases and the J segment 8 bases; nucleotides outside the gene matches: 9. CDR3 residues: CASSHLGQAQGYTF. For the CDR3, the DNA is TGCGCCAGCAGCCACCTAGGACAGGCTCAGGGCTACACCTTC.

The gene calls are TRBV19 and TRBJ2-3, with 10 nucleotides matching TRBD2. Germline assignment: CDR1 LNHDA and CDR2 SQIVND (reference sequence). This CDR3 spans 15 amino acids. V gave up 6 bases and J gave up 1 base; unmatched junction bases: 4. The CDR3 protein is CASRRTSGGTDTQYF. The CDR3 bases are TGTGCCAGTAGGCGGACTAGCGGAGGCACAGATACGCAGTATTTT.

V and J are TRBV9 and TRBJ2-3; 8 nucleotides align to TRBD1. In germline, CDR1 is SGDLS, CDR2 YYNGEE. There are 17 residues in the CDR3. V shed 3 bases and J 2 bases; nucleotides not matched to a gene: 11. As DNA, the CDR3 is TGTGCCAGCAGCGGGGACAGGATGGGTCGAATCACAGATACGCAGTATTTT. Its protein product is CASSGDRMGRITDTQYF.

CDR3 nucleotides: TGTGCCAGCAGCGTAGTAGCTAGCGGGAATGAGCAGTTCTTC. Its protein is CASSVVASGNEQFF. The chain joins TRBV9 to TRBJ2-1; 8 positions agree with TRBD2. CDR1 and CDR2 from the germline V gene are SGDLS and YYNGEE. The length of the CDR3 is 14 residues. The V and J ends lost 0 bases and 7 bases, in that order; junction bases with no gene match: 3.

The chain carries TRBV28 and TRBJ2-3; D is uncertain. In germline, CDR1 is MDHEN, CDR2 SYDVKM. V lost 2 bases and J 2 bases, leaving 8 bases between the germline ends. This CDR3 comprises 14 residues. Here the CDR3 reads CASSLEQPTDTQYF. Written as DNA, the CDR3 is TGTGCCAGCAGTTTAGAACAGCCCACAGATACGCAGTATTTT.

This clone turned up a few times. This rearrangement joins TRBV7-9 to TRBJ2-1, with TRBD2 identical over 10 bases. CDR3 length: 15 residues. The V and J ends lost 4 bases and 5 bases, in that order; junction bases with no gene match: 5. In germline, CDR1 is SEHNR, CDR2 FQNEAQ (reference sequence). Written as DNA, the CDR3 is TGTGCCAGCAGCTATCTAGCGGGAGCAAACAATGAGCAGTTCTTC. Residues: CASSYLAGANNEQFF.

The chain combines TRBV7-6 with TRBJ1-1; weak D call: TRBD1 (6 bases). Trimming removed 1 base from V and 1 base from J, with 13 bases in between. This CDR3 contains 16 residues. The V gene's germline CDR1 is SGHVS and CDR2 FNYEAQ. The CDR3 protein is CASSLVTAGANTEAFF. CDR3 DNA: TGTGCCAGCAGCTTAGTCACGGCAGGGGCGAACACTGAAGCTTTCTTT.

The chain recombines TRBV7-2 with TRBJ2-3, with 10 bases lining up with TRBD1. The trim removed 5 bases at V and 3 bases at J, leaving 5 bases unmatched. CDR3 length: 15 residues. Looked up from germline, CDR1 is SGHTA and CDR2 is FQGNSA. CDR3 sequence (DNA): TGTGCCAGCAGCGCGGACAGGGGGTGGACAGATACGCAGTATTTT. This encodes CASSADRGWTDTQYF.

The chain uses TRBV7-2 and TRBJ2-3; 7 bases line up with TRBD1. V gave up 4 bases and J gave up 0 bases; unmatched junction bases: 10. The germline V gene encodes CDR1 SGHTA and CDR2 FQGNSA. The CDR3 contains 17 residues. CDR3 residues: CASSSWGPGQSTDTQYF. CDR3 DNA sequence: TGTGCCAGCAGCTCCTGGGGTCCGGGACAGAGCACAGATACGCAGTATTTT.

The gene calls are TRBV6-5 and TRBJ1-1; D is unresolved. V lost 7 bases, J lost 6 bases, and 12 bases lay in between. The CDR3 has 12 amino acids. Germline loops: CDR1 MNHEY, CDR2 SVGAGI. CDR3 loop: CASNSFSSEAFF. In DNA form, the CDR3 reads TGTGCCAGCAATAGCTTCTCGTCTGAAGCTTTCTTT.

The rearrangement links TRBV21-1 to TRBJ2-7; the D call TRBD2 from the table was never checked on the DNA. TRBV21-1 is termed a pseudogene. This CDR3 comprises 14 residues. The CDR3: CASSTSGPSYEQYF. CDR3 bases: TGTGCCAGCAGCACGAGCGGGCCCTCCTACGAGCAGTACTTC.

The DNA for the CDR3 is TGTGCCACCAGTGAGGGGTTGACAGGGGGTATCAGGCAGTACTTC. Amino acid sequence: CATSEGLTGGIRQYF. V usage is TRBV24-1 and J usage is TRBJ2-7; 9 positions match TRBD1. V trimming: 4 bases; J trimming: 9 bases; junction bases outside the gene matches: 12. Germline V gives CDR1 KGHDR, CDR2 SFDVKD. The CDR3 is 15 amino acids.

This chain uses TRBV5-4 with TRBJ2-1; 7 nucleotides match TRBD2. This CDR3 is built from 15 residues. Losses at the gene ends were 4 bases for V and 1 base for J; bases not matched to a gene: 5. Germline CDR1 and CDR2: SGHNT and YYREEE (reference sequence). The CDR3 spells CASSTERGSYNEQFF. The CDR3 DNA reads TGTGCCAGCAGCACCGAGCGGGGTTCCTACAATGAGCAGTTCTTC.

V gene TRBV7-2 combines with J gene TRBJ1-5, with TRBD1 matching over 8 bases. Germline CDR1 is SGHTA and CDR2 is FQGNSA. After removal of 6 bases from V and 4 bases from J, the junction contained 2 bases not matched to a gene. The CDR3 has 13 residues. The CDR3 region is CASSRQGNQPQHF. For the CDR3, the DNA is TGTGCCAGCAGTCGACAGGGGAATCAGCCCCAGCATTTT.

This rearrangement joins TRBV24-1 to TRBJ1-1, with TRBD1 identical over 7 bases. V lost 4 bases and J lost 1; bases outside the gene matches: 5. This CDR3 has 15 amino acids. CDR1 and CDR2 from the germline V gene are KGHDR and SFDVKD. The DNA of the CDR3 is TGTGCCACCAGTGACTCGGGACAGAGGAACACTGAAGCTTTCTTT. Protein product: CATSDSGQRNTEAFF.